The 22 T cell receptor beta chains reported below all come from one sample, sequenced in a study of T-cell reconstitution after alpha-beta-depleted transplantation in children. A TCRbeta library incorporating unique molecular identifiers was prepared. TCRdb re-derived calls from the PCR reads in MiXCR, one entry per CDR3 protein. The table includes over 550,000 distinct CDR3 sequences, roughly a tenth detected once. Source: PBMCs from the stem cell graft donor, taken from the stem cell graft. These receptors all come from a human donor who donated a stem cell graft to a child with acute myeloid leukemia.

This clonotype was found a few times. This chain connects TRBV5-1 to TRBJ2-1, with 9 bases identical to TRBD2. Trimming removed 6 bases from V and 0 bases from J; junction bases left unmatched: 4. The germline CDR1 and CDR2 sequences are SGHRS and YFSETQ. The CDR3 has 15 residues. The CDR3 bases are TGCGCCAGCACCTTAGCGGGAGACTCCTACAATGAGCAGTTCTTC. Residues: CASTLAGDSYNEQFF.

This chain links TRBV9 with TRBJ2-1; D might be TRBD2 (6 bases). V lost 0 bases to trimming and J lost 7 bases, with 14 bases between them. The CDR3 totals 15 residues. Germline values: CDR1 SGDLS, CDR2 YYNGEE. The DNA for the CDR3 is TGTGCCAGCAGCGTAGGGACCGGGAGAACGAATGAGCAGTTCTTC. The encoded protein is CASSVGTGRTNEQFF.

The V and J genes are TRBV27 and TRBJ1-5; 11 nucleotides agree with TRBD1. The CDR3 runs 17 residues. Germline V gene data show CDR1 as MNHEY and CDR2 as SMNVEV (reference sequence). J lost 1 base, V lost 6 bases, and 8 bases had no gene match. In nucleotides, the CDR3 is TGTGCCAGCAGGAAGGGACAGGGGGACCGAAGCAATCAGCCCCAGCATTTT. Its translation: CASRKGQGDRSNQPQHF.

This clonotype has at least ten counts. The V gene is TRBV6-5, the J gene TRBJ2-3; TRBD2 matches 11 bases. This CDR3 is built from 16 residues. CDR1 MNHEY and CDR2 SVGAGI come from the germline V gene. Losses at the gene ends were 0 bases for V and 5 bases for J; bases not matched to a gene: 4. CDR3 region: CASSYSASGRLDTQYF. Written as DNA, the CDR3 is TGTGCCAGCAGTTACTCGGCTAGCGGGAGGTTAGATACGCAGTATTTT.

This clonotype was picked up many times. The chain recombines TRBV3-1 with TRBJ1-3; the D is unclear. This CDR3 is built from 15 residues. Deletions cut 6 bases from V and 0 bases from J, with 12 bases between. The germline gives CDR1 LGHDT, CDR2 YNNKEL (reference sequence). The CDR3 protein is CASSLDGRSGNTIYF. DNA for the CDR3: TGTGCCAGCAGTCTGGACGGACGCTCTGGAAACACCATATATTTT. The full variable domain, with the rest looked up from reference TRBV3-1 and TRBJ1-3, is DTAVSQTPKYLVTQMGNDKSIKCEQNLGHDTMYWYKQDSKKFLKIMFSYNNKELIINETVPNRFSPKSPDKAHLNLHINSLELGDSAVYFCASSLDGRSGNTIYFGEGSWLTVV.

This clonotype was detected many times. V is TRBV12-3 or TRBV12-4 and J is TRBJ2-4; the D gene is possibly TRBD2 (5 bases). The CDR3 length is 13 residues. Trimming removed 7 bases at V and 8 bases at J, with 15 bases between. Here the CDR3 reads CASTYITSDIQYF. Here the CDR3 DNA reads TGTGCCAGCACCTACATCACTAGTGACATTCAGTACTTC.

Concerning this clonotype itself: A much more abundant neighbour one base away suggests this may be a read error. The chain joins TRBV6-2 or TRBV6-3 to TRBJ2-1; no reliable D call. CDR3 size: 13 residues. From germline, CDR1 is MNHEY and CDR2 SVGEGT. The CDR3 nucleotides are TGTGTCAGCAGTCCCTCCTCCGTCAATGAGCAGTTCTTC. It specifies CVSSPSSVNEQFF.

This clonotype came up a few times. This chain links TRBV4-2 with TRBJ2-1; TRBD2 agrees at 7 bases. The J segment lost 9 bases and the V segment lost 2 bases, leaving 10 bases of the junction unmatched. This CDR3 is built from 15 residues. In germline, CDR1 is LGHNA, CDR2 YNFKEQ. CDR3 residues: CASSQSGGRSSEQFF. The DNA of the CDR3 is TGTGCCAGCAGCCAAAGTGGCGGGAGATCGAGTGAGCAGTTCTTC.

This chain connects TRBV5-1 to TRBJ2-5, with 9 bases that match TRBD2. J lost 5 bases, V lost 0 bases, and 5 bases had no gene match. Germline CDR1 and CDR2: SGHRS and YFSETQ. There are 15 residues in the CDR3. The CDR3 reads CASSLATSGRETQYF. CDR3 DNA sequence: TGCGCCAGCAGCTTGGCCACTAGCGGGCGTGAGACCCAGTACTTC.

This clonotype has a count of ten or more. The chain combines TRBV20-1 with TRBJ2-2; the match to TRBD1 covers 9 bases. Trimming took 4 bases from V and 5 from J; bases not matched to a gene: 8. CDR3 length: 15 residues. In germline, CDR1 is DFQATT, CDR2 SNEGSKA (reference sequence). CDR3 amino acids: CSATTGGAKTGELFF. CDR3 nucleotides: TGCAGTGCTACTACAGGGGGCGCTAAGACCGGGGAGCTGTTTTTT.

The gene calls are TRBV9 and TRBJ2-5, with unresolved D. The CDR3 covers 15 residues. CDR1 SGDLS and CDR2 YYNGEE come from the germline V gene. Trimming pared 4 bases from V and 1 base from J, leaving 14 bases between. The CDR3 is CASSPPYDFQETQYF. For the CDR3, the DNA is TGTGCCAGCAGCCCCCCTTATGACTTCCAAGAGACCCAGTACTTC.

V usage is TRBV20-1 and J usage is TRBJ2-6; weak D call: TRBD1 (5 bases). The CDR3 is 15 amino acids. From germline, CDR1 is DFQATT and CDR2 SNEGSKA (reference sequence). Trimming cost V 0 bases and J 0 bases, with 6 bases left between them. CDR3 region: CSARDRVSGANVLTF. As DNA, the CDR3 is TGCAGTGCTAGAGACAGGGTCTCTGGGGCCAACGTCCTGACTTTC.

The CDR3 DNA sequence: TGTGCCAGCAGTTACTCTGGGAGGTCTGAAGCTTTCTTT. Translating gives CASSYSGRSEAFF. V is TRBV6-5 and J is TRBJ1-1; D is undetermined. Germline loops: CDR1 MNHEY, CDR2 SVGAGI. Trimming removed 0 bases at V and 6 bases at J, with 8 bases between. CDR3 length: 13 amino acids.

At least ten counts were recorded for this clonotype. J is TRBJ2-7 and V is TRBV12-3 or TRBV12-4, with 10 bases fitting TRBD1. This CDR3 is 15 amino acids long. Trimming took 5 bases from V and 3 from J; bases not matched to a gene: 7. The CDR3 region is CASSPPGTGVYEQYF. The CDR3 DNA is TGTGCCAGCAGTCCCCCCGGGACAGGGGTCTACGAGCAGTACTTC.

This clonotype was counted at least ten times. This chain uses TRBV5-1 with TRBJ1-1, with D unresolved. This CDR3 is 11 amino acids long. Between the trimmed V and J ends, which lost 6 bases and 5 bases, there was a span of 8 bases. Per the germline V gene, CDR1 is SGHRS and CDR2 is YFSETQ. CDR3 sequence (DNA): TGCGCCAGCATGGGCGTGACTGAAGCTTTCTTT. This encodes CASMGVTEAFF.

This chain uses TRBV20-1 with TRBJ1-5, with TRBD1 as a possible D gene (5 bases). The CDR3 consists of 13 residues. The V gene's germline CDR1 is DFQATT and CDR2 SNEGSKA (reference sequence). The V end lost 2 bases, the J end lost 3 bases, and 8 bases lay between the germline ends. CDR3 coding DNA: TGCAGTGCTAGAAGGGGAAACAATCAGCCCCAGCATTTT. It is translated as CSARRGNNQPQHF.

V gene TRBV5-6 combines with J gene TRBJ2-7; D may be TRBD1 (6 bases). V lost 8 bases and J lost 4, with 19 bases in between. This CDR3 has 14 residues. CDR1 is SGHDT, CDR2 YYEEEE, per germline. This CDR3 reads CARGPGLGGYEQYF. The CDR3 bases are TGTGCCAGGGGCCCCGGTCTAGGGGGTTACGAGCAGTACTTC.

V gene TRBV4-2 combines with J gene TRBJ2-3; the match to TRBD2 covers 13 bases. CDR1 is LGHNA and CDR2 is YNFKEQ in the germline V gene. The trim removed 4 bases at V and 1 base at J, leaving 20 bases unmatched. The CDR3 has 22 amino acids. The CDR3 here is CASSRGQVLTSGRPGGTDTQYF. The CDR3 region has the DNA TGTGCCAGCAGCCGAGGGCAGGTTCTGACTAGCGGGAGGCCCGGGGGCACAGATACGCAGTATTTT.

This clonotype was detected only a few times. The J gene is TRBJ2-7, the V gene TRBV4-2; 7 bases line up with TRBD2. The CDR3 extends over 16 amino acids. The trim removed 1 base at V and 1 base at J, leaving 7 bases unmatched. Per germline, CDR1 LGHNA and CDR2 YNFKEQ. The CDR3 sequence: CASSQGASGGSYEQYF. For the CDR3, the DNA is TGTGCCAGCAGCCAAGGCGCTAGCGGAGGGTCCTACGAGCAGTACTTC.

This clonotype appeared many times. The chain uses TRBV20-1 and TRBJ2-3; 7 bases fit TRBD2. CDR3 length equals 16 residues. Trimming took 6 bases from V and 4 from J; bases not matched to a gene: 16. Germline assignment: CDR1 DFQATT and CDR2 SNEGSKA (reference sequence). CDR3 protein: CSAHPLAAKGADTQYF. DNA for the CDR3: TGCAGTGCCCATCCCCTAGCGGCAAAAGGGGCAGATACGCAGTATTTT.

This clonotype was seen many times. This chain links TRBV5-6 with TRBJ2-1, with TRBD1 identical over 9 bases. Germline CDR1 reads SGHDT; CDR2 reads YYEEEE. The CDR3 extends over 15 amino acids. The junction had 9 bases not matched to a gene; V was cut back by 5 bases and J by 6 bases. The CDR3: CASRKGQGSANEQFF. The DNA for the CDR3 is TGTGCCAGCAGAAAGGGACAGGGCTCTGCCAATGAGCAGTTCTTC.

This clonotype was detected ten times or more. The CDR3 protein is CSAREGRAGGVEQYF. DNA for the CDR3: TGCAGTGCTAGAGAAGGACGAGCGGGAGGGGTAGAGCAGTACTTC. The chain is built from TRBV20-1 and TRBJ2-7; 10 bases match TRBD2. J gave up 7 bases and V 0 bases, and 9 bases lay outside the gene matches. The CDR3 has 15 residues. The germline V gene encodes CDR1 DFQATT and CDR2 SNEGSKA (reference sequence).